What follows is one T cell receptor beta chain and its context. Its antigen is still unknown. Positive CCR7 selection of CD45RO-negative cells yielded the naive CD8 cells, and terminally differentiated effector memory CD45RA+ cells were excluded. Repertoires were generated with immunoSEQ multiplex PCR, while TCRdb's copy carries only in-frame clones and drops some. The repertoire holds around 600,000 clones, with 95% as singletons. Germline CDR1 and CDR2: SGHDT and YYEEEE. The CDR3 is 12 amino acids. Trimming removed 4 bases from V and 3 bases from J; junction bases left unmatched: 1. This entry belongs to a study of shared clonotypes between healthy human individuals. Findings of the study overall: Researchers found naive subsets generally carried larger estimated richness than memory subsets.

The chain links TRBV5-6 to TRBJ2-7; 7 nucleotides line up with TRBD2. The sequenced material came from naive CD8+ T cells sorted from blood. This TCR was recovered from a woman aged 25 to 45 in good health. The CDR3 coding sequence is TGTGCCAGCAGCGCGGGGGACTACGAGCAGTACTTC. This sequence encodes CASSAGDYEQYF.